The T cell receptor (beta chain) described here comes from a study of blood T cells in healthy people across ages (dated by TCRdb to between 2014 and 2017). General notes on the study: In model experiments, template switching captured about one uniquely barcoded TCR beta cDNA molecule for every two T cells. Using the same blood draw, the study looked at two additional independent replicas of 1 million unique cDNA reads for two donors, one aged 18 to 30 and the other aged 80 or older. The study measured age-related changes in TCR beta repertoire diversity using deep sequencing normalized with unique cDNA molecular identifiers. To avoid experimental bias, donors of different ages were distributed randomly across sequencing lanes. Four age groups were formed from the donors: young (average roughly 15 years), middle-aged (just under 40), aged (about 68) and long-lived (more than 75).

On this clonotype itself: Its antigen remains unidentified. No quality values exist for individual bases; no much larger clone is one base distant.

The library was made by 5' RACE. The second PCR ran for about 7 to 11 cycles and used a J-beta primer mix along with a sample-barcoded 5' primer. A template-switch 5' adaptor carrying 12 random nucleotides introduced a unique molecular identifier onto each TCR beta cDNA molecule. Each sample yielded at least 2.5 million CDR3-containing paired-end reads. All of the RNA was converted into first-strand cDNA using the Mint cDNA synthesis kit, with a TRBC-specific oligonucleotide serving as the primer. All cDNA was treated with uracil-DNA glycosylase and then went through a first 18-cycle PCR with the universal primers M1SS and BC2_uni_R. Under the source paper's analysis protocol: For normalization, 1 million high-quality reads, each with a distinct molecular identifier, were randomly selected from each sample. Reads with shared molecular identifiers were discarded instead of being binned into consensus sequences. CDR3 identification, clonotype clustering and error correction used MiTCR with a Q25 quality threshold and the strictest error-elimination algorithm. A nonparametric unseen species model with Euler transformation was used to estimate a lower bound on total TCR beta diversity. The public sequencing data were trimmed at Q25 with fastp and processed into clonotypes with MiXCR by TCRdb, which kept only in-frame beta chains. Each entry is one CDR3 protein sequence, shown with its most common DNA and genes. None of the V and J calls come from the authors' own analysis; TCRdb made them. In all, the sample holds 1.8 million or so distinct CDR3 sequences, and about two fifths of those were seen once. Under 25% of the sample goes to the ten largest clones.

The approximately 41 donors, aged about 6 to 95 years, were systemically healthy Caucasian individuals from Russia. About 9.1 milliliters of peripheral blood were collected from each donor into EDTA-treated Vacutainer tubes. PBMCs were isolated by Ficoll-Paque density-gradient centrifugation, with at least 6 million obtained per sample. Trizol reagent was used to extract total RNA from the PBMCs, yielding at least 6 micrograms per sample. For every donor, flow cytometry on a PBMC aliquot measured the percentage of naive CD45RAhigh/CD27high T cells. Overall results and qualifications from the work: Compared with the aged group, the long-lived group had more naive CD4+ T cells, fewer expanded clones and increased TCR diversity, suggesting age selection. Observed TCR beta diversity correlated strongly with the percentage of naive T cells measured by flow cytometry. Since profiling was done on bulk unsorted PBMCs, naive and antigen-experienced compartments could not be conclusively compared. As age increased, observed TCR beta diversity per million T cells dropped in a roughly linear way, and a significant reduction was already evident by age about 40. Estimates of total diversity based on one million sequenced T cells were regarded as lower bounds and as underestimates. Donor CMV infection status was unknown, potentially confounding age-related changes in expanded clonotypes.

Sequenced: blood. The sequence was collected from a human donor in good health.

The nucleotide sequence is given as TGTGCCAGCAGTCACCCGGGTATTAGCGGGGGATCTAGTGAGCAGTACTTC. Its product reads: CASSHPGISGGSSEQYF. This chain joins TRBV6-5 to TRBJ2-5; 9 central bases correspond to TRBD2. Reading from cysteine to phenylalanine, the CDR3 counts 17 amino acids. The read is trimmed to its CDR3 DNA, 51 bases read in frame from base 1. The germline V gene specifies MNHEY as CDR1 and SVGAGI as CDR2. V and J are trimmed by 5 bases and 11 bases, and the gene matches miss 21 bases of the junction.